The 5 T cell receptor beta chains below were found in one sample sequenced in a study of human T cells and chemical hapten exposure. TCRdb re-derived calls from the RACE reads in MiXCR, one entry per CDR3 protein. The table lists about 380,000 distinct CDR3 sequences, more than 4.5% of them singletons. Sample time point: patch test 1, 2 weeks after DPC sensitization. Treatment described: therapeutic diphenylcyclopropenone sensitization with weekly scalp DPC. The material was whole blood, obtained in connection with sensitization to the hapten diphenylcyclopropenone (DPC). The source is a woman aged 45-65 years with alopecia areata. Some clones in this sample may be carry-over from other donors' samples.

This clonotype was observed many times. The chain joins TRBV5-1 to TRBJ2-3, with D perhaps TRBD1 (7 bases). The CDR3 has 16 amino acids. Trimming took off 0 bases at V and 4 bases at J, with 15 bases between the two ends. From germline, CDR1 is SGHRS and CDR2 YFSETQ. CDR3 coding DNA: TGCGCCAGCAGCTTGGGGATGGAGGGGGCGGCAGATACGCAGTATTTT. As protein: CASSLGMEGAADTQYF.

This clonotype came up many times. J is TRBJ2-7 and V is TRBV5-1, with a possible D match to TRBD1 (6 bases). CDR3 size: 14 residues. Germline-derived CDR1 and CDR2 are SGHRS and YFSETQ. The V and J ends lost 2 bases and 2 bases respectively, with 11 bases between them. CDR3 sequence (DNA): TGCGCCAGCAGCTTACAGGGACCCCCCTACGAGCAGTACTTC. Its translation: CASSLQGPPYEQYF.

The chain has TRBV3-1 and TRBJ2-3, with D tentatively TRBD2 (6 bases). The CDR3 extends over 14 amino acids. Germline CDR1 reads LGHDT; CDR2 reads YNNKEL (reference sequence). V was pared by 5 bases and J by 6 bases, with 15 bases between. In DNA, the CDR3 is TGTGCCAGCAGCACAGCGGCGGCGGGGGATACGCAGTATTTT. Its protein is CASSTAAAGDTQYF.

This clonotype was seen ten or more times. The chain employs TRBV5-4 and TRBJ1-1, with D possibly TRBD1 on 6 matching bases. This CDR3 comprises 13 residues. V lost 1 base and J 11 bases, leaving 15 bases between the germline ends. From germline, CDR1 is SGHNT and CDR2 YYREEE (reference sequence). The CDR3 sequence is CASSLPGEYSAFF. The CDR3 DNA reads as TGTGCCAGCAGCTTGCCAGGGGAGTATAGTGCTTTCTTT.

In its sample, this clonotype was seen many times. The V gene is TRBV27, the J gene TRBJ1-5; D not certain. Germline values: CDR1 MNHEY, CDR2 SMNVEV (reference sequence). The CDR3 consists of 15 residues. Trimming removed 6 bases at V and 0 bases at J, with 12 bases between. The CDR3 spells CASSPPGYSNQPQHF. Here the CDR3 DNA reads TGTGCCAGCAGCCCCCCCGGTTATAGCAATCAGCCCCAGCATTTT.